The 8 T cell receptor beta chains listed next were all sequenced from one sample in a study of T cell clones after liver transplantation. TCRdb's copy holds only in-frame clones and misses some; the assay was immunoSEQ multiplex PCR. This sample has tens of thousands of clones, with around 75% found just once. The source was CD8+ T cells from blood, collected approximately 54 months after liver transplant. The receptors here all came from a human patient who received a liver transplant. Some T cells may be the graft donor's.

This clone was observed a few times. Here the CDR3 DNA reads TGTGCCAGTAGTATGGCCGGGGAGCTGTTTTTT. It codes for CASSMAGELFF. The V gene is TRBV19, the J gene TRBJ2-2; D is unresolved. V was trimmed by 3 bases and J by 6 bases, leaving 2 bases between them. CDR1 is LNHDA and CDR2 is SQIVND in the germline V gene (reference sequence). This CDR3 is built from 11 residues.

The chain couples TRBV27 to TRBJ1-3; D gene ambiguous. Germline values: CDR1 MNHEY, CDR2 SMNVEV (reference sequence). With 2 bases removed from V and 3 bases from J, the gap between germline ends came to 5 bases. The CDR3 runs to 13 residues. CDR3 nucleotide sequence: TGTGCCAGCAGTTTAAGCTTTGGAAACACCATATATTTT. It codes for CASSLSFGNTIYF.

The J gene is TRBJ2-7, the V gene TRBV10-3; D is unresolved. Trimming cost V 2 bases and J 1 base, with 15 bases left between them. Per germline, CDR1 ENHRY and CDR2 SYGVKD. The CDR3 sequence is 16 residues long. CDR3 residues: CAISENSQVGSYEQYF. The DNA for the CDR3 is TGTGCCATCAGTGAGAATAGCCAGGTTGGTTCCTACGAGCAGTACTTC.

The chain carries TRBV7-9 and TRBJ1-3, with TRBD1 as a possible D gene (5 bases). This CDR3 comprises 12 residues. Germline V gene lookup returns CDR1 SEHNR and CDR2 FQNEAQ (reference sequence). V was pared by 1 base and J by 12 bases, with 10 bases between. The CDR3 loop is CASSLGGYHIYF. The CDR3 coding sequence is TGTGCCAGCAGCTTAGGGGGCTACCACATATATTTT.

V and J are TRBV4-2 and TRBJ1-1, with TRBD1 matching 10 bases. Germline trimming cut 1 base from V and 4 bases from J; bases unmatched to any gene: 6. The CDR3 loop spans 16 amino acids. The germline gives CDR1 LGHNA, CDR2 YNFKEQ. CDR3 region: CASSQGGTGVGTEAFF. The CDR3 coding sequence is TGTGCCAGCAGCCAAGGAGGGACAGGGGTTGGCACTGAAGCTTTCTTT.

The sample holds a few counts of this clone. The CDR3 DNA reads as TGTGCCAGCAGTGCAATACAGGGCATGAACACTGAAGCTTTCTTT. This sequence encodes CASSAIQGMNTEAFF. V and J are TRBV28 and TRBJ1-1; TRBD1 might be the D (6 bases). The CDR3 has 15 amino acids. Germline loops: CDR1 MDHEN, CDR2 SYDVKM. The V gene lost 5 bases and the J gene lost 0 bases, with 13 bases spanning the gap. The variable domain in full, completed from reference TRBV28 and TRBJ1-1, reads DVKVTQSSRYLVKRTGEKVFLECVQDMDHENMFWYRQDPGLGLRLIYFSYDVKMKEKGDIPEGYSVSREKKERFSLILESASTNQTSMYLCASSAIQGMNTEAFFGQGTRLTVV.

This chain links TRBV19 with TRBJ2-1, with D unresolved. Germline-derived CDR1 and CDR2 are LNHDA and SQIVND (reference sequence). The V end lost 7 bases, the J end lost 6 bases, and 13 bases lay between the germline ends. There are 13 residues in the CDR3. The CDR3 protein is CASTLQSRNEQFF. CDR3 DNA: TGTGCCAGTACCCTCCAGTCCCGCAATGAGCAGTTCTTC. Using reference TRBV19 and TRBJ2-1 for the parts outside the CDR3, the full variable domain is DGGITQSPKYLFRKEGQNVTLSCEQNLNHDAMYWYRQDPGQGLRLIYYSQIVNDFQKGDIAEGYSVSREKKESFPLTVTSAQKNPTAFYLCASTLQSRNEQFFGPGTRLTVL.

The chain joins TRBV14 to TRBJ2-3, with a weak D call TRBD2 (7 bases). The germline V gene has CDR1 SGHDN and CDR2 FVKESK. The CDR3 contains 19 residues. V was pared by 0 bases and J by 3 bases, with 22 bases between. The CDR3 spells CASSQDRISAGARTDTQYF. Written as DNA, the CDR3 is TGTGCCAGCAGCCAAGATAGAATATCGGCGGGGGCAAGAACAGATACGCAGTATTTT.